This TCR beta chain emerged from a study of T cells in Graves' hyperthyroidism and ophthalmopathy. General study findings and limits: In blood, most of the thyroid clonotypes expanded above 0.001 were also present.

Diagnoses rested on clinical symptoms, serum thyroxine and TRAb, thyroid ultrasound and orbital computed tomography. Researchers took RNA transcripts and amplified the TCR beta CDR3 regions from them. When the TCR CDR3 underwent first-round RT-PCR, the HTBI primer set was used. Using its own MiXCR run on the multiplex PCR reads, TCRdb lists one record per CDR3 protein. Among about 640,000 distinct CDR3 sequences listed, roughly 20% were seen once. As regards this clonotype: As yet, its antigen is unknown.

The V gene's germline CDR1 is SGHAT and CDR2 FQNNGV. J lost 9 bases, V lost 4 bases, and 5 bases had no gene match. This CDR3 has 14 amino acids. Sequencing input: blood. The rearrangement uses TRBV11-2 and TRBJ2-1; 11 positions match TRBD2. This clonotype was obtained from a man between 25 and 39 years old with Graves' ophthalmopathy. Here the CDR3 DNA reads TGTGCCAGCAGCTCTACTAGCGGGAGTGGTGAGCAGTTCTTC. It is translated as CASSSTSGSGEQFF.